Listed below are T cell receptor beta chains from one sample, sequenced in a study of cytomegalovirus exposure and HLA in healthy donors. Data came from immunoSEQ multiplex PCR; TCRdb stores just in-frame clones and leaves some out. The data show 150,000 to 200,000 clones, around 80% seen once. Input material: PBMCs. The receptors here all came from a woman aged 25 to 39 in good health and CMV-seropositive. CDR3s include the opening cysteine and the closing phenylalanine or tryptophan. The D gene is left open where the match is weak. For some rows the clone size is stated as once, few or many, or as a class when expanded; others skip it.

J gene	D gene	clone size	V gene	CDR3 DNA	CDR3 protein
TRBJ2-3	.	.	TRBV23-1	TGCGCCAGCAGGCCGCGGTCGGGAGTTGGCACAGATACGCAGTATTTT	CASRPRSGVGTDTQYF
TRBJ1-2	.	once	TRBV4-3	TGCGCCAGCAGCCATGGTAGGGGGGGTTTCGACTATGGCTACACCTTC	CASSHGRGGFDYGYTF
TRBJ1-2	.	.	TRBV7-9	TGTGCCAGCAGCTTAGGGTCTCTACTGGCGGGGAAGAAGGACTATGGCTACACCTTC	CASSLGSLLAGKKDYGYTF
TRBJ2-5	TRBD2	.	TRBV7-9	TGTGCCAGCAGCCGGACTAGCGGGGTAAAAGTCTCACGAGAGACCCAGTACTTC	CASSRTSGVKVSRETQYF
TRBJ1-2	TRBD1	.	TRBV10-3	TGTGCCATCAGTGTGAGGGACAGGGACGGAGCTAACTATGGCTACACCTTC	CAISVRDRDGANYGYTF
TRBJ2-7	TRBD2	.	TRBV7-9	TGTGCCAGCAGCCCAGCCCGACTAGCGGGGGATTCCTACGAGCAGTACTTC	CASSPARLAGDSYEQYF
TRBJ2-2	TRBD2	.	TRBV7-6	TGTGCCAGCAGCTTAGCTAGCGGGGGGCGGAACACCGGGGAGCTGTTTTTT	CASSLASGGRNTGELFF
TRBJ1-6	.	.	TRBV11-3	TGTGCCAGCAGCCGGTCCCCACAGGGACCTAATTCACCCCTCCACTTT	CASSRSPQGPNSPLHF
TRBJ2-2	TRBD1	.	TRBV11-2	TGTGCCAGCAGCCCCCGGTGGACAGGAGGCACCGGGGAGCTGTTTTTT	CASSPRWTGGTGELFF
TRBJ2-2	.	.	TRBV14	TGTGCCAGCAGCCCCACCGGCCGCTCGGAGGACACCGGGGAGCTGTTTTTT	CASSPTGRSEDTGELFF
TRBJ2-5	TRBD2	.	TRBV4-3	TGCGCCAGCAGCCAAGTGGTTAGCGGGGGCTCCGGGGAGACCCAGTACTTC	CASSQVVSGGSGETQYF
TRBJ1-4	TRBD1	.	TRBV5-1	TGCGCCAGCAGCTTCTTAACAGGGGAAGAAAAACTGTTTTTT	CASSFLTGEEKLFF
TRBJ1-5	TRBD1	.	TRBV4-3	TGCGCCAGCAGCCAGCCATCTCCACAGGGGTGGGTTGGTCAGCCCCAGCATTTT	CASSQPSPQGWVGQPQHF
TRBJ1-5	.	.	TRBV6-1	TGTGCCAGCAGTACAACTCGTGGGGGCGGACAGCCCCAGCATTTT	CASSTTRGGGQPQHF
TRBJ1-2	TRBD1	.	TRBV5-4	TGTGCCAGCAGCGTGCCAGGGGGCGCTAACTATGGCTACACCTTC	CASSVPGGANYGYTF
TRBJ2-7	.	.	TRBV7-9	TGTGCCAGCAGCTTAGATAAGGGGCTCGAGCAGTACTTC	CASSLDKGLEQYF
TRBJ1-1	.	few	TRBV11-3	TGTGCCAGCAGCCTCCGAGGGACTGGCACTGAAGCTTTCTTT	CASSLRGTGTEAFF
TRBJ2-3	.	.	TRBV6-1	TGTGCCATCCCCAGGAGGGGCCCCGCGGCAGATACGCAGTATTTT	CAIPRRGPAADTQYF
TRBJ1-6	.	.	TRBV5-1	TGCGCCAGCAGCTCCACAGGGTCACGTAATTCACCCCTCCACTTT	CASSSTGSRNSPLHF
TRBJ2-5	TRBD1	.	TRBV10-2	TGCGCCAGCAGTGAGAGCGGGACAGGGACCTTATGGACCCAGTACTTC	CASSESGTGTLWTQYF
TRBJ2-1	TRBD1	.	TRBV7-9	TGTGCCAGCAAGACAGGGGCAGGGAATGAGCAGTTCTTC	CASKTGAGNEQFF
TRBJ2-3	TRBD2	.	TRBV27	TGTGCCAGCAGGCCCATACTAGCGGGGGAAGGTACACCCACAGATACGCAGTATTTT	CASRPILAGEGTPTDTQYF
TRBJ1-6	TRBD1	.	TRBV11-3	TGTGCCAGCAGCTTAGCAGGGGGCTATTCACCCCTCCACTTT	CASSLAGGYSPLHF
TRBJ2-5	.	few	TRBV20-1	TGCAGTGCTAGTCCGCGAGAGACCCAGTACTTC	CSASPRETQYF
TRBJ2-5	.	few	TRBV28	TGTGCCAGCACCCGACTAGGAATAGAGACCCAGTACTTC	CASTRLGIETQYF
TRBJ2-2	.	.	TRBV7-2	TGTGCCAGCAGCTTAGTTGGTCTTGCGGGGGCTGAGGGGGAGCTGTTTTTT	CASSLVGLAGAEGELFF
TRBJ1-2	.	.	TRBV10-3	TGTGCCATCAGTGAGTCGGAAGGGGCGCGGGGCTACACCTTC	CAISESEGARGYTF
TRBJ2-5	.	.	TRBV7-9	TGTGCCAGCAGCTCCCGACAGAGCCAAGAGACCCAGTACTTC	CASSSRQSQETQYF
TRBJ2-5	.	.	TRBV5-8	TGTGCCAGCAGCAAGGGGCCTGGCGGGGCTGCGCAAGAGACCCAGTACTTC	CASSKGPGGAAQETQYF
TRBJ1-2	TRBD1	.	TRBV19	TGTGCCAGTACCACAGAGGGACAGGGGCCCCTACGAGACTATGGCTACACCTTC	CASTTEGQGPLRDYGYTF
TRBJ2-7	.	.	TRBV28	TGTGCCAGCAGTCTAAGGCGAACAGTAAACGAGCAGTACTTC	CASSLRRTVNEQYF
TRBJ1-5	.	.	TRBV7-6	TGTGCCAGCAAAGGGGGAAACAATCAGCCCCAGCATTTT	CASKGGNNQPQHF
TRBJ1-3	TRBD1	once	TRBV6-5	TGCGCCAGCAGTTACTCGACAGGGACGACTGGAAACACCATATATTTT	CASSYSTGTTGNTIYF
TRBJ2-7	TRBD1	.	TRBV5-1	TGCGCCAGCAGCTCAGGACAGGGCTACGAGCAGTACTTC	CASSSGQGYEQYF
TRBJ2-2	TRBD2	once	TRBV15	TGTGCCACCAGCAGAGATTATAGCGGGGGGGGCACCGGGGAGCTGTTTTTT	CATSRDYSGGGTGELFF
TRBJ2-1	TRBD2	.	TRBV4-1	TGCGCCAGCAGCCAATTGCGGGGGGCCTACAATGAGCAGTTCTTC	CASSQLRGAYNEQFF
TRBJ1-5	TRBD1	.	TRBV19	TGTGCCAGTAGTATCTCCCCGACAGGGCCTCAGCCCCAGCATTTT	CASSISPTGPQPQHF
TRBJ1-2	.	.	TRBV7-2	TGTGCCAGCAGCCCAGCGGGTGGGCGACCGGGTGGCTACACCTTC	CASSPAGGRPGGYTF
TRBJ2-7	.	.	TRBV5-1	TGCGCCAGCAGCCTCCACTACGGGGGACAGTCCTACGAGCAGTACTTC	CASSLHYGGQSYEQYF
TRBJ2-7	.	.	TRBV2	TGTGCCAGCAGTGGGGCTCGTGGGGGGAGGAGCGAGCAGTACTTC	CASSGARGGRSEQYF
TRBJ2-5	TRBD1	once	TRBV5-1	TGCGCCAGCAGCTATTCCGGGACAGGGCTACGAGGTCAAGAGACCCAGTACTTC	CASSYSGTGLRGQETQYF
TRBJ2-7	.	.	TRBV5-1	TGCGCCAGCAGCTTGCACAGGGACCCCTACGAGCAGTACTTC	CASSLHRDPYEQYF
TRBJ1-2	.	.	TRBV28	TGTGCCAGCCGAGCGTACGATGGCTACACCTTC	CASRAYDGYTF
TRBJ1-4	.	few	TRBV9	TGTGCCAGTGGAGGTGGTGGGGCTAATGAAAAACTGTTTTTT	CASGGGGANEKLFF
TRBJ2-2	.	.	TRBV7-8	TGTGCCAGCAGCTTAGGGCGCGGGACCGGGGAGCTGTTTTTT	CASSLGRGTGELFF
TRBJ2-7	.	.	TRBV2	TGTGCCAGCATTGCGTCTCTAGCGCGTGAGCAGTACTTC	CASIASLAREQYF
TRBJ1-2	.	.	TRBV4-2	TGTGCCAGCAGCCAAGAAGGCTTCACAGGGAGCTATGGCTACACCTTC	CASSQEGFTGSYGYTF
TRBJ2-2	TRBD1	.	TRBV5-1	TGCGCCAGCGGACAGGGCCAAGGCGGGGAGCTGTTTTTT	CASGQGQGGELFF
TRBJ2-3	TRBD2	.	TRBV15	TGTGCCACCAGCAGGAAAGCGGGGGGGACAGATACGCAGTATTTT	CATSRKAGGTDTQYF
TRBJ2-1	TRBD1	few	TRBV28	TGTGCCAGCAGTTTAATACAGGGGGCCAGTCGGTACAATGAGCAGTTCTTC	CASSLIQGASRYNEQFF
TRBJ2-1	.	.	TRBV5-1	TGCGCCAGCAGCCCCTTTGAAGCGGCGCCCTCCTACAATGAGCAGTTCTTC	CASSPFEAAPSYNEQFF
TRBJ1-5	TRBD1	.	TRBV5-4	TGTGCCAGCAGCTTCAGGGGGGACGGTCAGCCCCAGCATTTT	CASSFRGDGQPQHF